This T cell receptor beta chain was recovered during a study of T cells in Graves' hyperthyroidism and ophthalmopathy. Authors of the study amplified TCR beta CDR3 regions from RNA transcripts. The TCR CDR3 was amplified in a first-round RT-PCR using the HTBI primer set. Via MiXCR, TCRdb re-called the multiplex PCR reads, giving one row per CDR3 protein. The table lists 500,000 or so distinct CDR3 sequences, 17% of them singletons. Remarks on this clonotype: Its antigen remains unknown.

The CDR3 is 11 residues long. Trimming shortened V by 9 bases and J by 5 bases, and 7 bases separated the two germline ends. CDR1 and CDR2 from the germline V gene are MNHNS and SASEGT. Study-wide findings and caveats: Ophthalmopathy and stable hyperthyroidism were separated by a 13 V-J model.

Sequenced sample: blood. The chain uses TRBV6-1 and TRBJ2-2; no definite D call. The receptor was isolated from a woman under 30 with Graves' ophthalmopathy. This CDR3 reads CASLQTGELFF. CDR3 DNA sequence: TGTGCCAGTCTCCAAACCGGGGAGCTGTTTTTT.